This T cell receptor beta chain was documented in a study of OX40 agonist ivuxolimab in advanced cancers. V lost 1 base, J lost 3 bases, and 11 bases lay in between. The germline V gene has CDR1 SGHNT and CDR2 YENEEA. The CDR3 consists of 15 residues. TCRdb keeps only in-frame clones here, not all; method: immunoSEQ multiplex PCR. The sample yields more than 100,000 clones, about nine tenths seen once. Sequencing used CD4+ or CD8+ T cells sorted from blood, obtained in a trial of the OX40 agonist ivuxolimab. V and J are TRBV11-3 and TRBJ2-3; D gene unclear. The sequence derives from an adult with an advanced solid tumor such as melanoma, head and neck, liver or kidney cancer. Written as DNA, the CDR3 is TGTGCCAGCAGCTTAGCAGTTACGCTAACAGATACGCAGTATTTT. Translating it yields CASSLAVTLTDTQYF.